The clone carrying this T cell receptor beta chain has ten or more counts. Its antigen is still unknown. TCRdb used MiXCR to reprocess the reads, holding one entry per CDR3 protein. Among approximately 260,000 distinct CDR3 sequences listed, more than 15% were seen once. The V and J ends lost 2 bases and 5 bases respectively, with 12 bases between them. The CDR3 covers 14 residues. These data originate in a study of T cell repertoires in cytomegalovirus infection. Study-wide context: It can be stated that public TCR beta signatures indicated CMV infection as well as a matching HLA type.

Overall study findings and caveats: Dominating the ex vivo response were HLA-C-restricted CMV-specific TCR beta clonotypes.

The TCR originated in a human donor in good health (CMV status not recorded). Some clones in this sample may be carry-over from other donors' samples. The chain carries TRBV12-3 or TRBV12-4 and TRBJ1-1; a possible D gene is TRBD1 (5 bases). Sequenced material: CD8+ T cells from PBMCs. The CDR3 is CASSLNSGTTEAFF. The CDR3 coding sequence is TGTGCCAGCAGTTTAAACTCGGGGACGACTGAAGCTTTCTTT.